Listed below are T cell receptor beta chains from one sample, sequenced in a study of T and B cells in COVID-19 patients. One entry per CDR3 protein results from TCRdb running MiXCR on the multiplex PCR reads. The sample lists thousands of distinct CDR3 sequences; 25% to 30% were seen once. Sequenced: blood. The receptors come from a human donor with active COVID-19. CDR3s include the opening cysteine and the closing phenylalanine or tryptophan. A D gene is named only where the DNA matches it firmly. Rows may omit the clone size; those that give it use once, few, many or a size class.

D gene	V gene	J gene	clone size	CDR3 protein	CDR3 DNA
.	TRBV20-1	TRBJ2-3	.	CGASPQDAHTQYF	TGCGGTGCTAGTCCACAGGACGCTCATACGCAGTATTTT
.	TRBV6-2/TRBV6-3	TRBJ2-3	medium-sized	CASRGREQGQYF	TGTGCCAGCAGGGGCAGGGAGCAAGGGCAGTATTTT
TRBD2	TRBV7-9	TRBJ2-2	medium-sized	CASSPGLAGTGELFF	TGTGCCAGCAGCCCGGGACTAGCGGGCACCGGGGAGCTGTTTTTT
.	TRBV5-1	TRBJ1-4	.	CASSGWVGNEKLFF	TGCGCCAGCAGCGGATGGGTGGGTAATGAAAAACTGTTTTTT
TRBD2	TRBV15	TRBJ2-1	once	CATSRGLAGGENEQFF	TGTGCCACCAGCAGAGGGCTAGCGGGAGGGGAAAATGAGCAGTTCTTC
TRBD1	TRBV6-2/TRBV6-3	TRBJ1-5	.	CASRTSQGVRQPQHF	TGTGCCAGCAGGACGAGCCAGGGGGTAAGGCAGCCCCAGCATTTT
TRBD1	TRBV6-1	TRBJ1-5	.	CASRHDPDRAKQPQHF	TGTGCCAGCAGACACGACCCGGACAGGGCGAAGCAGCCCCAGCATTTT
TRBD2	TRBV7-9	TRBJ2-2	few	CASSATSDITGELFF	TGTGCCAGCAGCGCGACTAGCGATATCACCGGGGAGCTGTTTTTT
.	TRBV10-3	TRBJ1-5	few	CAISGDQGQPQHF	TGTGCCATCAGTGGTGACCAAGGCCAGCCCCAGCATTTT
TRBD2	TRBV7-9	TRBJ2-2	once	CASFQEQRENTGELFF	TGTGCCAGCTTTCAAGAACAGCGGGAGAACACCGGGGAGCTGTTTTTT
TRBD1	TRBV5-1	TRBJ2-2	few	CASSWRGQGSGELFF	TGCGCCAGCAGCTGGCGGGGACAGGGATCGGGGGAGCTGTTTTTT
TRBD1	TRBV29-1	TRBJ1-4	.	CSAGTAANEKLFF	TGCAGCGCTGGGACAGCAGCGAATGAAAAACTGTTTTTT
.	TRBV27	TRBJ2-7	medium-sized	CASRLFKIVGYEQYF	TGTGCCAGCCGATTATTCAAGATAGTGGGCTACGAGCAGTACTTC
TRBD2	TRBV6-2/TRBV6-3	TRBJ2-3	medium-sized	CASKRLAGATSTDTQYF	TGTGCCAGCAAGCGGCTAGCGGGAGCGACTAGCACAGATACGCAGTATTTT
TRBD2	TRBV11-3	TRBJ2-5	few	CASSSSGRSGETQYF	TGTGCCAGCAGCTCGAGCGGGAGGTCAGGAGAGACCCAGTACTTC
TRBD2	TRBV11-3	TRBJ2-1	.	CASSLSLAGGGNEQFF	TGTGCCAGCAGCTTATCACTAGCGGGAGGGGGCAATGAGCAGTTCTTC
TRBD2	TRBV11-3	TRBJ2-3	.	CASSSTGLAGGTDTQYF	TGTGCCAGCAGCTCCACCGGACTAGCGGGAGGTACAGATACGCAGTATTTT
.	TRBV18	TRBJ1-1	few	CASSPGLGDTEAFF	TGTGCCAGCTCACCCGGACTGGGGGACACTGAAGCTTTCTTT
TRBD2	TRBV6-5	TRBJ2-5	medium-sized	CASSQTAGRKETQYF	TGTGCCAGCAGCCAGACAGCGGGACGCAAGGAGACCCAGTACTTC